This T cell receptor (beta chain) was recovered during a study of shared clonotypes between healthy human individuals. A word on this clone: Its antigen is unidentified.

Regarding the study as a whole: Memory subsets generally showed smaller estimated richness than naive subsets did.

Data came from immunoSEQ multiplex PCR; TCRdb stores just in-frame clones and leaves some out. The sample includes roughly 2,000,000 clones, just under 95% of them seen just once. The naive CD8 subset, CD45RO-negative cells positively selected for CCR7, excluded terminally differentiated effector memory CD45RA+ cells. The CDR3 has 14 residues. Looked up from germline, CDR1 is LNHDA and CDR2 is SQIVND (reference sequence). The germline V and J ends were trimmed by 7 bases and 10 bases, with 17 bases remaining between them. This clonotype originated in a young man in good health. Sequenced input: naive CD8+ T cells sorted from blood. The chain combines TRBV19 with TRBJ1-6, with a tentative D call TRBD1 (5 bases). CDR3 DNA: TGTGCCAGTACCTTCCGGGACGGAGGCTCACCCCTCCACTTT. Translated, it gives CASTFRDGGSPLHF.